This T cell receptor beta chain is from a study of T cells in Graves' hyperthyroidism and ophthalmopathy. CDR3 length: 15 amino acids. Germline values: CDR1 SGHRS, CDR2 YFSETQ. Template material for amplifying TCR beta CDR3 regions consisted of RNA transcripts. The study used the HTBI primer set for a first-round RT-PCR of the TCR CDR3. Using its own MiXCR run on the multiplex PCR reads, TCRdb lists one record per CDR3 protein. The sample yields roughly 500,000 distinct CDR3 sequences, around a fifth seen once. The diagnostic basis comprised clinical symptoms, serum thyroxine and TRAb, thyroid ultrasound and orbital computed tomography. Regarding this clonotype: A junction end diverges from the germline sequence, so it may reflect a read error.

The V and J genes are TRBV5-1 and TRBJ2-1; TRBD1 aligns across 10 bases. Sequencing was done on a sample of blood. The TCR sequence derives from a woman between 70 and 85 years old with Graves' ophthalmopathy. The CDR3 DNA reads as TGCGCCAGCAGTTTGGACAGGGGGTGGTACAATGAGCAGTTCTTC. Amino acids: CASSLDRGWYNEQFF.